This TCR beta chain is from a study of T-cell reconstitution after alpha-beta-depleted transplantation in children. TCRbeta library preparation incorporated unique molecular identifiers. TCRdb re-derived calls from the PCR reads in MiXCR, one entry per CDR3 protein. The sample shows roughly 500,000 distinct CDR3 sequences, roughly 33% of them seen only once. The sample in question was PBMCs from the stem cell graft donor, obtained from the stem cell graft. This receptor was obtained from a human donor who donated a stem cell graft to a child with aplastic anemia.

CDR3 amino acids: CAWSVWTGDEQYF. The CDR3 nucleotides are TGTGCCTGGAGTGTTTGGACAGGGGACGAGCAGTACTTC. The rearrangement links TRBV30 to TRBJ2-7; 9 bases line up with TRBD1. Trimming removed 0 bases from V and 5 bases from J; junction bases left unmatched: 2. There are 13 residues in the CDR3. Germline values: CDR1 GTSNPN, CDR2 SVGIG (reference sequence).